This TCR beta chain was documented in a study of cytomegalovirus exposure and HLA in healthy donors (dated 2017 in TCRdb). Background for the entire study: An earlier analysis of approximately 590 of the donors reported 250 to 350 Gb of sequence data and some 100 million unique TCR beta sequences from roughly 180 million T cells. The later analysis used no new phenotypic data to find candidate immune exposures, relying instead on TCR beta sequences and their occurrence across donors. In a later genetic analysis, genome-wide SNP genotypes for about 55% of the roughly 700 donors were used, and that subset was treated as a discovery cohort. In an earlier analysis of 587 of the donors, high-throughput TCR beta sequencing was used to judge whether each TCR beta V gene segment behaved as functional or pseudogenic. High-throughput TCR immunosequencing, statistical association of individual TCRs with disease status, and machine learning were combined to predict cytomegalovirus infection status. Typing coverage differed by locus: A, B, C, DRB1 and DQB1 were typed in about 620-640 donors, DQA1 in around 500, DPA1 in 600 to 610, and DPB1 in 400 to 490. Four or five DR-DQ haplotypes were handled as single units for association and clustering, since linkage in the cohort was strong. The genetic ancestry cluster associated with self-reported Caucasian donors included about 81% of the 300 to 450 genotyped donors. All discovery cohort repertoires had been generated on a single sequencing platform. Among 398 genotyped donors of the cohort, an average of about 240,000 unique TCR beta nucleotide sequences were sequenced per donor, roughly 18% of them non-productive. The study used immunosequencing to profile the T cell repertoires of approximately 650 subjects and linked those repertoires to cytomegalovirus serostatus. In addition to the first cohort of 666 subjects, a separate validation cohort of 120 different subjects was used. HLA typing covered class I and class II loci at four-digit resolution. The study was designed to test whether signatures of past pathogen exposure could be identified by cataloging public T cell receptors. A later analysis re-examined previously published TCR beta repertoires from over 500 donors and added high-resolution HLA genotyping to investigate patterns of TCR occurrence. An early release covering about 600 HLA-typed donors comprised 250 to 350 gigabases of sequencing data and 85 million or so unique TCR sequences. Donor age, sex, ethnicity and CMV serostatus were collected together with the repertoire data.

V is trimmed back by 4 bases and J by 1 base, and the junction contains 4 bases that no gene match accounts for. CDR1 MNHEY and CDR2 SMNVEV are derived from the germline V gene (reference sequence). The CDR3 runs 15 residues from the cysteine to the phenylalanine. This entry keeps only the CDR3 DNA: 45 bases, framed from base 1. Results the study describes overall, beyond this receptor: Three of the identified cytomegalovirus-associated TCR beta chains were confirmed in vitro to be specific for cytomegalovirus antigens. The classifier was reported to diagnose cytomegalovirus status with high specificity and sensitivity in both the original cohort and the validation cohort. According to the authors, the approach could potentially be generalized to other disease states and immunological phenotypes. Broadly in line with IMGT annotations, most TCR beta V segments showed up in productive rearrangements about 90% or about 30% of the time in an earlier analysis of 450 to 750 of the donors. Immune exposure information for the cohort was limited to CMV serostatus. In a later analysis, some 18,000 TCR beta sequences were associated with specific HLA alleles at a false discovery rate of 0.05. According to a later analysis, TCR association rates differed among HLA loci, with DRB1 alleles showing the most associated TCRs and HLA-C alleles showing the fewest. A later genetic analysis associated a missense DCLRE1C variant with V-gene and J-gene trimming of TCR beta chains, and an independent cohort replicated the association. In the study, 150 to 200 TCR beta chains were listed as associated with cytomegalovirus. Strong co-occurrence of HLA alleles, especially DR and DQ, made assigning TCR associations to individual alleles difficult. A cluster of highly shared sequence variants was judged likely to represent a technical artifact of the sequencing pipeline. Because HLA typing was missing for some donors at each locus, association tests included only the typed subset. Because counts were too low, roughly 18 rarely observed V segments, including chromosome 9 orphons, were left out of the earlier analysis of over 550 of the donors. In a later analysis, most CMV-associated TCR beta chains were found to appear HLA-restricted, with HLA associations seemingly driven largely by CMV exposure. Several of the top co-occurrence clusters appeared to be linked to parvovirus B19, influenza, CMV and Epstein-Barr virus, according to a later analysis. Roughly uniform sequencing depth across donors was assumed in presence/absence analyses, although this assumption may not hold. In this cohort, only TCR beta chains were sequenced, and detectable features were limited by the absence of alpha or paired-chain data. While some public TCRs were present in many individuals, most TCR sequences turned up only very rarely across donors. According to a later genetic analysis, donors in an Asian-associated ancestry cluster had fewer N-insertions in productive TCRs than the roughly 670-donor mean. In a later analysis, HLA-associated TCR beta chains showed more clonal expansion and lower generation probabilities than non-associated chains that were equally common. A further reported finding was that TCR beta sequences accurately predicted the HLA-A and HLA-B alleles for most subjects in the first cohort. Correlated functional status among segregating V segments might be attributable to linkage disequilibrium, but an unknown experimental factor could not be ruled out. Some IMGT-functional V segments, including TRBV6-2 and TRBV6-3, could not be told apart with the 87-base-pair reads, so those segments were excluded.

The cohort comprised fewer than 700 healthy bone marrow donors. At the time of sampling, all cohort members were nominally healthy, though unrecorded immune exposures were likely present. The donor tested CMV seronegative and was one of the 352 seronegative cohort members. Each donor provided a peripheral blood sample, and peripheral blood mononuclear cells were used for TCR beta sequencing. The Qiagen DNeasy Blood Extraction Kit was used to extract genomic DNA from the blood cell samples. Libraries were constructed by the immunoSEQ multiplex PCR assay. The multiplex PCR relied on a mix of 60 forward primers for TCR Vbeta segments and 13 reverse primers for TCR Jbeta segments. A multiplex PCR assay on genomic DNA amplified the CDR3 region of rearranged TCR beta genes. The amplified TCR beta libraries were sequenced on the Illumina HiSeq System as 87-base-pair reads. The authors' pipeline ran thus. A later analysis tallied roughly 76 million unique TCR beta chains across the 666 repertoires, and 10 million to 11 million of those chains were shared by two or more donors. Raw reads were error-corrected and collapsed into unique sequences by a nearest-neighbor algorithm in which closely related sequences were merged to remove PCR and sequencing errors. V, D and J gene segments were assigned by aligning CDR3 sequences to IMGT reference sequences. Each retained sequence needed at least a six-nucleotide match to both a V gene segment and a J gene segment. A rearrangement counted as productive if the CDR3 had no stop codons and remained in frame with V and J, and every other rearrangement counted as non-productive. Following IMGT convention, CDR3 was defined as the stretch from the second conserved V-encoded cysteine to the conserved J-encoded phenylalanine. The earlier analysis of about 570 of the donors excluded any sequence lacking an unambiguous match to a single V gene segment. In an earlier analysis of approximately 500 of the donors, a V segment was called functional when productive rearrangements were above 56.7%, and segregating when the standard deviation between donors exceeded 5%. A statistical classification framework was built to diagnose cytomegalovirus status from the catalog of TCR beta chain sequences. V and J gene assignment, in a later analysis, came from comparing TCR nucleotide sequences with IMGT/GENE-DB human TR gene sequences. In a later analysis, CDR3 sequences and most-parsimonious VDJ recombination scenarios were assigned using the TCRdist pipeline. A later analysis defined each TCR beta chain by its CDR3 amino acid sequence plus V-gene family, and excluded reads lacking a unique V-gene family. As a way to deal with suspected cross-contamination and a sequencing artifact, a later analysis dropped roughly 600 nucleotide sequences that were highly shared and had low generation probability. In a later analysis, a clonal expansion index for each public chain was calculated from normalized within-repertoire ranks of inferred template counts. A later analysis computed generation probabilities with a VDJ recombination model fitted to out-of-frame rearrangements, and checked the results against IGoR. Hypergeometric tests were used in a later analysis to score TCR-TCR, TCR-HLA and TCR-CMV co-occurrence, with a repertoire-size bias correction applied to the TCR pairs. False discovery rates were estimated in a later analysis by permuting HLA or CMV assignments 20 times. A later analysis grouped co-occurring TCRs with DBSCAN, adding TCRdist sequence similarity when clustering within HLA-allele-positive subsets. Repertoires with fewer than 30,000 or more than 120,000 public chains, plus five repertoires with anomalous nucleotide sharing, were excluded from co-occurrence clustering. The source is immuneACCESS, and TCRdb retained only in-frame sequences with V and J called. Part of the clones is not carried over; for the studies checked, unresolved V genes explain less than half of this, and the remainder is unexplained. The V and J calls and clone size are taken from that table; D and trimming were inferred from the DNA. Recorded for this sample are more than 100,000 clones; 73% of them occurred a single time. The ten largest clones take up 4.1% of the sample.

This clone was recorded once. Its binding antigen is unknown. Nothing much larger sits one base from this clone, and base qualities are not available. Sequencing input: PBMCs. This TCR was sampled from a woman between 40 and 55 years old in good health and CMV-seronegative. In this chain, TRBV27 is recombined with TRBJ2-1; 7 bases in the junction line up with TRBD1. Read as DNA, the sequence is TGTGCCAGCAGTTCTACAGGGGAGTCCTACAATGAGCAGTTCTTC. This is translated as CASSSTGESYNEQFF.